This entry is about one T cell receptor (beta chain). This CDR3 has 16 amino acids. Per the germline V gene, CDR1 is SGHVS and CDR2 is FNYEAQ. V lost 1 base, J lost 1 base, and 11 bases lay in between. This record belongs to a study of blood T cell repertoires in COVID-19. Study overall: Both acute and convalescent COVID-19 samples were obtained from the United States, Italy and Spain. Nucleic acid was either cDNA or gDNA, and it came from T cells, B-cell-depleted T cells, or PBMCs.

In the original processing: Amplification from reference gene primers served as the basis for estimated nucleated cell counts. The table came from immunoSEQ multiplex PCR; TCRdb's copy has only in-frame clones and leaves some out. Clone size and the V and J calls come from that table; the DNA yielded D and trimming. In the table there are 70,000 to 85,000 clones, around 83% of which are singletons. The sample comprised peripheral blood. The clonotype comes from a man of 80 years or more with active or convalescent COVID-19. The chain employs TRBV7-6 and TRBJ1-3; D call uncertain. The CDR3 region is CASSLGGGISGNTIYF. The CDR3 DNA is TGTGCCAGCAGCTTAGGGGGAGGGATTTCTGGAAACACCATATATTTT.